These 25 T cell receptor beta chains were all obtained from the same sample, sequenced in a study of cytomegalovirus exposure and HLA in healthy donors (dated by TCRdb to about 2017). Receptor amplification or capture employed the immunoSEQ multiplex PCR assay. This immuneACCESS table, as held by TCRdb, lists in-frame sequences with V and J called but not all clones. Of the missing ones, under half trace to an unresolved V gene in checked studies; the others have no known cause. The sample contains roughly 260,000 clones, about 86% of them found a single time. The ten largest clonotypes hold less than 3% of the sample. The sample comprised PBMCs. The receptors originated from a man aged 18 to 29 in good health and CMV-seronegative.

Of note for this clone: Other nucleotide sequences in the sample specify the same CDR3. This chain uses TRBV20-1 with TRBJ2-7, with D maybe TRBD2 (5 bases). CDR1 and CDR2 from the germline V gene are DFQATT and SNEGSKA (reference sequence). The CDR3 covers 11 residues. V was shortened by 6 bases and J by 3 bases, with 9 bases between the two germline ends. CDR3 sequence: CSARRRYEQYF. The CDR3 coding sequence is TGCAGTGCGAGGAGGCGCTACGAGCAGTACTTC.

The chain couples TRBV5-8 to TRBJ2-5; no reliable D call. Trimming removed 2 bases from V and 7 bases from J, with 12 bases in between. This CDR3 has 13 amino acids. Germline-derived CDR1 and CDR2 are SGHTS and YDEGEE. In nucleotides, the CDR3 is TGTGCCAGCAGCTTTCGGCTAGACGGGACCCAGTACTTC. Encoded protein: CASSFRLDGTQYF.

The gene calls are TRBV5-3 and TRBJ1-1; D ambiguous. TRBV5-3 carries the ORF label, with uncertain function. Between the trimmed V and J ends, which lost 2 bases and 5 bases, there was a span of 10 bases. This CDR3 spans 13 amino acids. The CDR3 region has the DNA TGTGCCAGAAGCTTTATCCGAGAAACTGAAGCTTTCTTT. Residues: CARSFIRETEAFF.

The CDR3 nucleotides are TGTGCCAGCAGTTACCAGGGGACTGGAAACACCATATATTTT. Translation gives CASSYQGTGNTIYF. The chain combines TRBV7-9 with TRBJ1-3; D is possibly TRBD1 (6 bases). Trimming took off 6 bases at V and 2 bases at J, with 11 bases between the two ends. Per germline, CDR1 SEHNR and CDR2 FQNEAQ (reference sequence). The CDR3 is 14 residues long.

The J gene is TRBJ1-5, the V gene TRBV7-9, with D hard to call. Germline V gene data show CDR1 as SEHNR and CDR2 as FQNEAQ (reference sequence). The CDR3 sequence is 18 residues long. Deletions cut 1 base from V and 1 base from J, with 17 bases between. CDR3 amino acids: CASSLGRRYGESNQPQHF. The CDR3, as DNA: TGTGCCAGCAGCTTAGGGAGAAGGTACGGTGAGAGCAATCAGCCCCAGCATTTT.

The chain joins TRBV19 to TRBJ1-5; TRBD1 aligns across 10 bases. The CDR3 spans 15 residues. V was clipped by 6 bases and J by 9 bases; unmatched bases: 11. CDR1 LNHDA and CDR2 SQIVND come from the germline V gene (reference sequence). Written as DNA, the CDR3 is TGTGCCAGTAGCCCTGACAGGGGGCAAGGTTGGCCCCAGCATTTT. As protein: CASSPDRGQGWPQHF.

The chain uses TRBV6-4 and TRBJ1-2, with D maybe TRBD1 (6 bases). The CDR3 loop spans 14 amino acids. Germline CDR1 is MRHNA and CDR2 is SNTAGT. Trimming cost V 0 bases and J 8 bases, with 13 bases left between them. The CDR3 spells CASSDSKSGVGYTF. The CDR3 nucleotides read TGTGCCAGCAGTGACTCGAAGTCAGGGGTAGGCTACACCTTC.

V and J are TRBV5-6 and TRBJ2-5; TRBD1 is a possible D gene (6 bases). Germline V CDR1 and CDR2: SGHDT, YYEEEE. This CDR3 contains 14 residues. The V gene lost 2 bases and the J gene lost 2 bases, with 10 bases spanning the gap. CDR3 sequence reads: CASSFGQTQETQYF. The CDR3 DNA reads TGTGCCAGCAGCTTCGGACAGACACAAGAGACCCAGTACTTC. The complete variable domain, with remaining parts taken from reference TRBV5-6 and TRBJ2-5, reads DAGVTQSPTHLIKTRGQQVTLRCSPKSGHDTVSWYQQALGQGPQFIFQYYEEEERQRGNFPDRFSGHQFPNYSSELNVNALLLGDSALYLCASSFGQTQETQYFGPGTRLLVL.

This clone has a handful of counts. CDR3 amino acids: CAWSVLSASGELFF. The CDR3 DNA is TGTGCCTGGAGTGTCCTTTCTGCGTCCGGGGAGCTGTTTTTT. The V call is TRBV30, the J call TRBJ2-2, with D unclear. In germline, CDR1 is GTSNPN, CDR2 SVGIG (reference sequence). V was clipped by 0 bases and J by 6 bases, with 11 bases between them. The CDR3 is made up of 14 amino acids.

The chain joins TRBV29-1 to TRBJ2-7, with TRBD1 identical over 7 bases. Losses at the gene ends were 0 bases for V and 9 bases for J; bases not matched to a gene: 5. Germline values: CDR1 SQVTM, CDR2 ANQGSEA. The CDR3 covers 12 residues. CDR3 in DNA: TGCAGCGTTGAAGAGACAGGGACGGGGCAGTACTTC. Amino acid sequence: CSVEETGTGQYF.

CDR3 residues: CASSFNSGTEAFF. The CDR3 nucleotides read TGCGCCAGCAGCTTTAACTCAGGCACTGAAGCTTTCTTT. The chain combines TRBV5-1 with TRBJ1-1; the D is unclear. The V end was cut by 2 bases, the J end by 4 bases, with 9 bases between. Germline lookup yields CDR1 SGHRS and CDR2 YFSETQ. The CDR3 runs 13 residues.

The chain couples TRBV9 to TRBJ2-5; D perhaps matches TRBD1 (6 bases). There are 14 residues in the CDR3. V dropped 4 bases and J dropped 1 base, with 11 bases sitting between them. Germline V lookup: CDR1 SGDLS, CDR2 YYNGEE. CDR3 region: CASSKQGSQETQYF. Here the CDR3 DNA reads TGTGCCAGCAGCAAACAGGGCAGCCAAGAGACCCAGTACTTC.

The J gene is TRBJ2-3, the V gene TRBV27; tentatively, D is TRBD1 (5 bases). Germline CDR1 and CDR2: MNHEY and SMNVEV (reference sequence). The V end lost 1 base, the J end lost 5 bases, and 22 bases lay between the germline ends. The CDR3 consists of 18 residues. The CDR3 reads CASSLLGSIGHPGDTQYF. The CDR3 DNA is TGTGCCAGCAGTTTATTGGGAAGTATTGGACACCCGGGAGATACGCAGTATTTT.

The chain employs TRBV27 and TRBJ1-1, with 9 nucleotides matching TRBD1. Per the germline V gene, CDR1 is MNHEY and CDR2 is SMNVEV (reference sequence). The V and J ends lost 4 bases and 0 bases, in that order; junction bases with no gene match: 9. This CDR3 comprises 17 residues. CDR3 bases: TGTGCCAGCAGTTCCCGGACAGGGGTCTTCATGAACACTGAAGCTTTCTTT. Its translation is CASSSRTGVFMNTEAFF.

This sequence joins TRBV5-1 and TRBJ1-2; D is unresolved. Trimming took 0 bases from V and 6 from J, leaving 9 bases between them. This CDR3 is 13 amino acids long. The germline V gene encodes CDR1 SGHRS and CDR2 YFSETQ. The CDR3 region has the DNA TGCGCCAGCAGCTTGGACAGTTATGATGGCTACACCTTC. It specifies CASSLDSYDGYTF.

The chain carries TRBV7-3 and TRBJ2-1; 7 bases align to TRBD1. The CDR3 is 13 amino acids. CDR1 is SGHTA and CDR2 is FQGTGA in the germline V gene. V shed 5 bases and J 10 bases; nucleotides not matched to a gene: 8. CDR3 residues: CASSPDRQGEQFF. The CDR3 nucleotides are TGTGCCAGCAGCCCGGACAGGCAAGGAGAGCAGTTCTTC.

CDR3 amino acids: CASSLLNLLAGGQDTQYF. CDR3 sequence (DNA): TGTGCCAGCAGCCTGCTAAACTTACTAGCGGGGGGACAAGATACGCAGTATTTT. The genes are TRBV7-9 and TRBJ2-3; 12 bases fit TRBD2. The CDR3 consists of 18 residues. Per the germline V gene, CDR1 is SEHNR and CDR2 is FQNEAQ (reference sequence). V shed 5 bases, J shed 5 bases, and the junction held 14 bases outside the gene matches.

This chain joins TRBV28 and TRBJ2-1, with D perhaps matching TRBD1 (5 bases). V lost 7 bases to trimming and J lost 4 bases, with 11 bases between them. Per germline, CDR1 MDHEN and CDR2 SYDVKM. The CDR3 has 13 amino acids. The CDR3 DNA sequence: TGTGCCAGCACAGGACAACGATACAATGAGCAGTTCTTC. Translating it yields CASTGQRYNEQFF.

The chain has TRBV2 and TRBJ1-4, with 8 bases fitting TRBD1. Germline V lookup: CDR1 SNHLY, CDR2 FYNNEI. The CDR3 covers 14 residues. V was clipped by 7 bases and J by 5 bases; unmatched bases: 6. Written as DNA, the CDR3 is TGTGCCAGCATCCTCCAGGGGGCAAATGAAAAACTGTTTTTT. Translation gives CASILQGANEKLFF.

This rearrangement joins TRBV7-2 to TRBJ1-3, with D tentatively TRBD1 (6 bases). This CDR3 is 14 amino acids long. Per the germline V gene, CDR1 is SGHTA and CDR2 is FQGNSA. V lost 0 bases and J lost 6, with 9 bases in between. The chain's CDR3 is CASSLAGQQNTIYF. The CDR3 nucleotides read TGTGCCAGCAGCTTAGCAGGACAGCAAAACACCATATATTTT.

The chain carries TRBV29-1 and TRBJ2-3, with TRBD2 matching 12 bases. J was trimmed by 6 bases and V by 1 base; bases with no gene match: 11. The CDR3 runs to 17 residues. Germline V CDR1 and CDR2: SQVTM, ANQGSEA. The CDR3 spells CSVEVRLAGEGWDTQYF. Written as DNA, the CDR3 is TGCAGCGTTGAAGTGAGACTAGCGGGGGAGGGCTGGGATACGCAGTATTTT.

The chain couples TRBV7-2 to TRBJ1-4; 10 positions match TRBD1. The J segment lost 8 bases and the V segment lost 1 base, leaving 4 bases of the junction unmatched. This CDR3 has 15 amino acids. The germline gives CDR1 SGHTA, CDR2 FQGNSA. The CDR3 loop reads CASSLVGTGVEKLFF. The CDR3 DNA is TGTGCCAGCAGCTTAGTCGGGACAGGGGTCGAAAAACTGTTTTTT.

The rearrangement joins TRBV2 to TRBJ2-7, with 7 bases lining up with TRBD1. Germline V CDR1 and CDR2: SNHLY, FYNNEI. The CDR3 covers 15 residues. V shed 6 bases, J shed 0 bases, and the junction held 8 bases outside the gene matches. CDR3 nucleotides: TGTGCCAGCAGGGACCGGGACAGTTACTCCTACGAGCAGTACTTC. This encodes CASRDRDSYSYEQYF.

This rearrangement joins TRBV19 to TRBJ2-7, with 9 bases identical to TRBD1. This CDR3 contains 13 residues. J gave up 3 bases and V 8 bases, and 5 bases lay outside the gene matches. Per germline, CDR1 LNHDA and CDR2 SQIVND (reference sequence). The CDR3 sequence is CASGPDRGYEQYF. The CDR3 DNA reads as TGTGCCAGTGGCCCGGACAGGGGCTACGAGCAGTACTTC.

J is TRBJ2-7 and V is TRBV15, with a tentative D call TRBD2 (6 bases). The length of the CDR3 is 15 residues. The V gene's germline CDR1 is LNHNV and CDR2 YYDKDF (reference sequence). Trimming stripped 2 bases from V and 0 bases from J, with 11 bases between. CDR3: CATSRSLLASYEQYF. The CDR3 bases are TGTGCCACCAGCAGAAGCCTACTAGCCTCCTACGAGCAGTACTTC.